This T cell receptor (beta chain) was recorded in a study of T cells expressing NK-cell markers. Study background: Sorted CD3+CD56+NKG2C+, CD3+CD56+NKG2C- and CD3+CD56-NKG2C+ T cells supplied TCR beta repertoires. Notes on the study in general: Expanded NKG2C+ T cell clones had unclear HCMV specificity. Dominant NKG2C+ clonotype frequencies of about 1.0-8% of CD8+ T cells were measured in about six donors.

5'RACE template switching with UMIs produced the TCR beta cDNA. TCRdb reworked the 5' RACE reads into one entry per CDR3 protein, no DNA. The sample's table shows over 150,000 distinct CDR3 sequences. The CDR3 sequence is 15 residues long. Per the germline V gene, CDR1 is SGHVS and CDR2 is FQNEAQ. Remarks on this clonotype: Its specificity is unknown.

The sequence was obtained from a woman in her forties or fifties in good health. V gene TRBV7-8 combines with J gene TRBJ1-1; the TRBD1 assignment by TCRdb is unverifiable without DNA. The sequenced sample consisted of blood T cells: a sorted CD56 or NKG2C T cell subset, CD4+ or CD8+ T cells, or bulk PBMC T cells (not recorded which). CDR3 sequence reads: CASSPQGQLNTEAFF.